This TCR beta chain originates from a study of blood T cell repertoires in COVID-19. On the study more broadly: COVID-19 samples, acute and convalescent, were from the United States, Italy and Spain. T cells, B-cell-depleted T cells, or PBMCs provided the cDNA or gDNA that served as material.

Germline lookup yields CDR1 SQVTM and CDR2 ANQGSEA. V was pared by 5 bases and J by 4 bases, with 15 bases between. This CDR3 comprises 14 residues. Authors' processing steps: Amplification of reference gene primers provided the estimated nucleated cell counts. Generated by immunoSEQ multiplex PCR, the TCRdb table keeps only in-frame clones and is missing some. That table furnishes V, J and clone size, whereas the DNA furnished D and trimming. This table has some 150,000 clones, approximately 87% appearing once. This chain connects TRBV29-1 to TRBJ1-5; D is undetermined. What was sequenced was peripheral blood. The origin of this receptor is a man younger than 35 with active or convalescent COVID-19. For the CDR3, the DNA is TGCAGCGTTTGTTGGAGTAGCGGTAATCAGCCCCAGCATTTT. It yields the protein CSVCWSSGNQPQHF.